The TCR beta chain under discussion was sequenced for a study of T-cell reconstitution after alpha-beta-depleted transplantation in children. Preparation of the TCRbeta library involved a method that used unique molecular identifiers. In TCRdb, the PCR reads were re-called with MiXCR into one record per CDR3 protein. The data show roughly 200,000 distinct CDR3 sequences, about 11% seen once. The sample holds a few counts of this clonotype. Trimming took 0 bases from V and 1 from J; bases not matched to a gene: 0. Germline V gives CDR1 SGHKS, CDR2 YYEKEE (reference sequence). The CDR3 loop spans 15 amino acids.

This receptor was taken from a child in the first two years of life with acute myeloid leukemia, due to receive a stem cell transplant. The chain is built from TRBV5-5 and TRBJ2-2, with 7 bases identical to TRBD1. The input for sequencing was PBMCs, taken before TCRalphabeta/CD19-depleted stem cell transplant. CDR3 residues: CASSLGDRNTGELFF. The CDR3 DNA sequence: TGTGCCAGCAGCTTGGGGGACAGGAACACCGGGGAGCTGTTTTTT. Based on the CDR3 plus reference TRBV5-5 and TRBJ2-2, the full variable domain is DAGVTQSPTHLIKTRGQQVTLRCSPISGHKSVSWYQQVLGQGPQFIFQYYEKEERGRGNFPDRFSARQFPNYSSELNVNALLLGDSALYLCASSLGDRNTGELFFGEGSRLTVL.